Listed below are T cell receptor beta chains from one sample, sequenced in a study of blood T cell repertoires in COVID-19. The data were produced by immunoSEQ multiplex PCR, yet TCRdb's version contains in-frame clones alone and is incomplete. The table lists about 220,000 clones, roughly four fifths of them singletons. The sequencing input was PBMCs or T cells enriched from blood (not recorded which). These receptors all come from a woman aged 35 to 49 who had been exposed to COVID-19. The CDR3 runs from the conserved cysteine through the conserved F or W. The order of the fields is J gene, clone size, CDR3 length, V gene, D gene, CDR3 DNA, CDR3 protein. A D gene is named only where the DNA matches it firmly. Rows give clone size only sometimes, using once, few, many, or a class for an expanded clone.

TRBJ2-7,once,18,TRBV5-1,NA,TGCGCCAGCAGCTTTAGTTGGATCCGAACAGGCATTCCCTACGAGCAGTACTTC,CASSFSWIRTGIPYEQYF
TRBJ2-1,few,15,TRBV28,NA,TGTGCCAGCAGTTCTGGGGAGGCTATTTTCAATGAGCAGTTCTTC,CASSSGEAIFNEQFF
TRBJ2-1,NA,18,TRBV5-5,TRBD2,TGTGCCAGCAGCTTGGACGGAGCTAGCGGGGTAATCTACAATGAGCAGTTCTTC,CASSLDGASGVIYNEQFF
TRBJ2-1,NA,16,TRBV19,NA,TGTGCCAGTAGTATGCAGGCCCTTAGATCCTACAATGAGCAGTTCTTC,CASSMQALRSYNEQFF
TRBJ1-4,NA,14,TRBV5-8,NA,TGTGCCAGCAGCTTGTCTGCAACTAATGAAAAACTGTTTTTT,CASSLSATNEKLFF
TRBJ2-2,NA,15,TRBV15,TRBD2,TGTGCCACCAGCAGAGATCTGGGGGGGGCCGGGGAGCTGTTTTTT,CATSRDLGGAGELFF
TRBJ2-7,NA,15,TRBV7-8,TRBD1,TGTGCCAGCAGCTTAGCAGGGACAGGGCTCGACGAGCAGTACTTC,CASSLAGTGLDEQYF
TRBJ1-1,NA,13,TRBV7-3,NA,TGTGCCAGCAGCCAGACGGGGTACACTGAAGCTTTCTTT,CASSQTGYTEAFF
TRBJ2-1,NA,15,TRBV27,NA,TGTGCCAGCAACCCGACAGGCAGCTCCTACAATGAGCAGTTCTTC,CASNPTGSSYNEQFF
TRBJ2-3,NA,16,TRBV11-2,TRBD2,TGTGCCAGCAGCTTAGATCGCGGGGGGGGCACAGATACGCAGTATTTT,CASSLDRGGGTDTQYF
TRBJ1-6,NA,16,TRBV27,TRBD1,TGTGCCAGCAGTCCAAGACAGGGAACCTATAATTCACCCCTCCACTTT,CASSPRQGTYNSPLHF
TRBJ1-5,NA,15,TRBV19,NA,TGTGCCAGTAGTACGACGGACAGAAGCAATCAGCCCCAGCATTTT,CASSTTDRSNQPQHF
TRBJ1-1,NA,15,TRBV4-1,TRBD1,TGCGCCAGCAGCCAAGAAGACAGGGATAACACTGAAGCTTTCTTT,CASSQEDRDNTEAFF
TRBJ2-1,NA,16,TRBV24-1,NA,TGTGCCACCAGTGATTTGCGGCAGGGAACGAGGAATGAGCAGTTCTTC,CATSDLRQGTRNEQFF
TRBJ1-1,few,17,TRBV6-1,TRBD1,TGTGCCAGCAGTGAAGCATTGGACAGGGGTAGGAACACTGAAGCTTTCTTT,CASSEALDRGRNTEAFF
TRBJ2-3,once,15,TRBV4-3,TRBD2,TGCGCCAGCAGCCAAGCTAGCGGGGGGCCAGATACGCAGTATTTT,CASSQASGGPDTQYF
TRBJ1-5,NA,13,TRBV24-1,NA,TGTGCCACCAGTGATTTGAAAGGGGAGCCCCAGCATTTT,CATSDLKGEPQHF
TRBJ1-5,NA,16,TRBV7-2,TRBD1,TGTGCCAGCAGCTTAGGAGGGTGGGACAGGGGTCAGCCCCAGCATTTT,CASSLGGWDRGQPQHF
TRBJ2-1,NA,17,TRBV28,NA,TGTGCCAGCAGTTTAGTGGGATGGGGGGTCTCCTACAATGAGCAGTTCTTC,CASSLVGWGVSYNEQFF
TRBJ1-1,once,16,TRBV4-1,TRBD1,TGCGCCAGCAGCCCAGGAAGGGGGCTAATGAACACTGAAGCTTTCTTT,CASSPGRGLMNTEAFF
TRBJ1-5,few,14,TRBV19,NA,TGTGCCAGTAGTATAGAGGCGGTTGCTCAGCCCCAGCATTTT,CASSIEAVAQPQHF
TRBJ1-1,NA,15,TRBV6-5,NA,TGTGCCAGCAGTTACTCGAAGCAGGGTAACACTGAAGCTTTCTTT,CASSYSKQGNTEAFF
TRBJ1-1,few,15,TRBV7-2,NA,TGTGCCAGCAGCTTAGGGCAGGGGATGAACACTGAAGCTTTCTTT,CASSLGQGMNTEAFF
TRBJ2-6,once,16,TRBV15,NA,TGTGCCACCAGCAGGGACAGATTTTCTGGGGCCAACGTCCTGACTTTC,CATSRDRFSGANVLTF
TRBJ1-2,NA,18,TRBV7-8,NA,TGTGCCAGCAGCCCAAGAAGAGAGGGGACAAGAGCCTCCTATGGCTACACCTTC,CASSPRREGTRASYGYTF
TRBJ2-6,NA,13,TRBV30,NA,TGTGCCTTCATACTATGGGGGGCCAACGTCCTGACTTTC,CAFILWGANVLTF
TRBJ2-1,NA,15,TRBV5-1,TRBD2,TGCGCCAGCAGCTTGGTTAGCGGGGGGGCCGATGAGCAGTTCTTC,CASSLVSGGADEQFF
TRBJ2-4,NA,15,TRBV27,TRBD1,TGTGCCAGCAGTACTAGACAGGGGTCCGGAAACATTCAGTACTTC,CASSTRQGSGNIQYF
TRBJ1-1,once,14,TRBV10-3,NA,TGTGCCATCATCGGAGACCCCTTGAACACTGAAGCTTTCTTT,CAIIGDPLNTEAFF
TRBJ1-1,NA,14,TRBV7-3,NA,TGTGCCAGCAGCCCCACAACAACCGCCCGTGAAGCTTTCTTT,CASSPTTTAREAFF
TRBJ2-1,NA,20,TRBV6-6,TRBD2,TGTGCCAGCAGTCATAACAGGGGTTGGCTAGCGGGGGTGTCCTACAATGAGCAGTTCTTC,CASSHNRGWLAGVSYNEQFF
TRBJ1-2,once,15,TRBV30,NA,TGTGCCTGGAGTCGAGCCAGGTCCGAAGTTGGTGGCTACACCTTC,CAWSRARSEVGGYTF
TRBJ1-5,NA,15,TRBV7-9,NA,TGTGCCAGCAGCCAAGGGGGTTATAGCAATCAGCCCCAGCATTTT,CASSQGGYSNQPQHF
TRBJ2-1,NA,17,TRBV5-5,TRBD2,TGTGCCAGCAGCCCCAGGACTAGCGGGGGGGTGAGAAATGAGCAGTTCTTC,CASSPRTSGGVRNEQFF
TRBJ2-4,NA,15,TRBV6-5,TRBD1,TGTGCCAGCAGTTACTCGACAGGGGGAGAGGTCATTCAGTACTTC,CASSYSTGGEVIQYF
TRBJ1-2,once,11,TRBV9,NA,TGTGCCAGCAGCCAAAACTATGGCTACACCTTC,CASSQNYGYTF
TRBJ2-4,NA,14,TRBV14,NA,TGTGCCAGCAGCCAATCAGGGGCGCAAAACATTCAGTACTTC,CASSQSGAQNIQYF
TRBJ1-4,NA,15,TRBV11-3,TRBD1,TGTGCCAGCAGCCGGGACAGCCCAACTAATGAAAAACTGTTTTTT,CASSRDSPTNEKLFF
TRBJ1-2,NA,14,TRBV7-2,NA,TGTGCCAGCAGCCGGGATGGGGGGGACTATGGCTACACCTTC,CASSRDGGDYGYTF
TRBJ1-2,NA,13,TRBV2,TRBD1,TGTGCCAGCAGCCGGAGGCAGGGGGATGGCTACACCTTC,CASSRRQGDGYTF
TRBJ2-2,NA,14,TRBV10-3,NA,TGTGCCATCCGGGGAGGGGGTAGCACCGGGGAGCTGTTTTTT,CAIRGGGSTGELFF
TRBJ1-1,NA,15,TRBV18,NA,TGTGCCAGCTCACGGGACCGGGGGGTGAACACTGAAGCTTTCTTT,CASSRDRGVNTEAFF
TRBJ2-2,NA,16,TRBV24-1,NA,TGTGCCACCAGTGACTCCTTTGGGGAGAGGGCCGGGGAGCTGTTTTTT,CATSDSFGERAGELFF
TRBJ2-2,once,15,TRBV7-3,NA,TGTGCCAGCAGCTTTGGGGGCGGAAACACCGGGGAGCTGTTTTTT,CASSFGGGNTGELFF
TRBJ1-1,once,14,TRBV7-9,NA,TGTGCCAGCAGCTTAGAGCCATTGAACACTGAAGCTTTCTTT,CASSLEPLNTEAFF
TRBJ1-5,NA,14,TRBV2,TRBD1,TGTGCCAGCGACGGGACAGGGACTGGACAGCCCCAGCATTTT,CASDGTGTGQPQHF
TRBJ2-7,NA,14,TRBV5-1,NA,TGCGCCAGCAGCTTGGGCACAGGGAACTACGAGCAGTACTTC,CASSLGTGNYEQYF
TRBJ2-3,NA,14,TRBV7-3,TRBD2,TGTGCCAGCAGCGCCCGGACTAGCGGGGCCGCTCCCCATTTT,CASSARTSGAAPHF